A selection of T cell receptor beta chains follows, all from one sample in a study of Graves' ophthalmopathy and Graves' hyperthyroidism. TCRdb called the multiplex PCR reads again in MiXCR, with one record for every CDR3 protein. The table lists some 200,000 distinct CDR3 sequences, over 25% of them singletons. Sequencing was performed on peripheral blood. The receptor source for this set is a man aged 50 or older with Graves' ophthalmopathy. Both conserved end residues are part of each CDR3. D genes are given only for firm matches. Some rows have no size entry. The others give once, few or many, or a class for an expanded clone.

>TRBJ1-5|-|TRBV19|-
TGTGCCTGTAGACCGCCGTGGGAAGGAAAAGGAAATCAGCCCCAGCATTTT
CACRPPWEGKGNQPQHF
>TRBJ1-1|-|TRBV30|many
TGTGCCTCGGGCCAGAGGTACACTGAAGCTTTCTTT
CASGQRYTEAFF
>TRBJ2-7|TRBD2|TRBV29-1|many
TGCAGCGCAAGGGGACTAGCGGACTACGAGCAGTACTTC
CSARGLADYEQYF
>TRBJ2-4|-|TRBV3-1|many
TGTGCCAGCAGCCAAGGTAACCCGTTCAAAAACATTCAGTACTTC
CASSQGNPFKNIQYF
>TRBJ2-5|-|TRBV4-1|many
TGCGCCAGCAGCCATTCGACAGGAATCCAAGAGACCCAGTACTTC
CASSHSTGIQETQYF
>TRBJ2-3|TRBD2|TRBV20-1|many
TGCAGTGCTAGGACTAGCGGGGCCTTATTCTCAGATACGCAGTATTTT
CSARTSGALFSDTQYF
>TRBJ2-7|-|TRBV27|many
TGTGCCAGCAGTTTCGGGGGGCCCGACGAGCAGTACTTC
CASSFGGPDEQYF
>TRBJ1-5|-|TRBV2|many
TGTGCCAGCAGTGTAGACGGAGGAGGATATCAGCCCCAGCATTTT
CASSVDGGGYQPQHF
>TRBJ2-7|TRBD2|TRBV28|many
TGTGCCAGCAGCCCTCCGGGACTAGCGGGTTACGAGCAGTACTTC
CASSPPGLAGYEQYF
>TRBJ2-5|-|TRBV6-5|-
TGTGCCAGCAGTTACTCCGGTGGGACGTACCAAGAGACCCAGTACTTC
CASSYSGGTYQETQYF